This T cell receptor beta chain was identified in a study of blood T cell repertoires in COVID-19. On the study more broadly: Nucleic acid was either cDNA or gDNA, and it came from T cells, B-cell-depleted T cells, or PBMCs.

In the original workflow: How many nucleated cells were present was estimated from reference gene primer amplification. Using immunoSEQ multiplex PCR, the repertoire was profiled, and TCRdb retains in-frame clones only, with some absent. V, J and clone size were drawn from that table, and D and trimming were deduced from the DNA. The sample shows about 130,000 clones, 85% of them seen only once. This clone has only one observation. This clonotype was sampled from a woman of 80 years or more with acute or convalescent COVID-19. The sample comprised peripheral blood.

CDR3 sequence (DNA): TGTGCCAGCAGCCAAGGGACAGGGACCTATGGCTACACCTTC. Its protein is CASSQGTGTYGYTF. This chain joins TRBV4-2 and TRBJ1-2; 8 bases map to TRBD1. J lost 4 bases, V lost 1 base, and 2 bases had no gene match. The CDR3 sequence is 14 residues long. Germline lookup yields CDR1 LGHNA and CDR2 YNFKEQ.